The 9 T cell receptor beta chains in this list originate from one sample, sequenced in a study of T cell responses to AZD1222 COVID-19 vaccine (dated by TCRdb to 2020 to 2023). The meaning of the sample's time point label: about 28 days (+/-7) after the second vaccine dose. Receptor libraries were prepared by the immunoSEQ multiplex PCR assay. TCRdb obtained this table from immuneACCESS and retained in-frame rearrangements with V and J assigned. These tables miss some clones; where compared with another copy, unresolved V genes account for less than half of the shortfall, and the remainder is unexplained. Within this sample are roughly 160,000 clones, with 85% to 90% of them counted one time only. 4% to 5.5% of the sample comes from the top ten. Sample: peripheral blood, taken 28 days after the second AZD1222 dose. These receptors were collected from an adult who received the AZD1222 COVID-19 vaccine.

A few counts support this clone. The genes are TRBV7-9 and TRBJ2-3; D is uncertain. V lost 5 bases, J lost 0 bases, and 12 bases lay in between. Germline V CDR1 and CDR2: SEHNR, FQNEAQ (reference sequence). The CDR3 totals 15 residues. Written as DNA, the CDR3 is TGTGCCAGCAGCCCCCCGGGCAGTAGCACAGATACGCAGTATTTT. Amino acid sequence: CASSPPGSSTDTQYF.

V and J are TRBV19 and TRBJ1-3; weak D call: TRBD1 (5 bases). Trimming took 8 bases from V and 2 from J, leaving 13 bases between them. CDR1 and CDR2 from the germline V gene are LNHDA and SQIVND (reference sequence). The CDR3 totals 14 residues. As DNA, the CDR3 is TGTGCCAGTCAACCAGGGTCAACTGGAAACACCATATATTTT. This encodes CASQPGSTGNTIYF.

CDR3 protein: CASSGKTGGNEGYTF. The CDR3, as DNA: TGCGCCAGCAGCGGGAAGACAGGAGGGAACGAGGGCTACACCTTC. The chain employs TRBV5-1 and TRBJ1-2; D perhaps matches TRBD1 (6 bases). Germline V CDR1 and CDR2: SGHRS, YFSETQ. Trimming left V 4 bases short and J 8 bases short, with 21 bases between. The CDR3 is 15 residues long.

The chain carries TRBV6-6 and TRBJ1-1; TRBD1 might be the D (6 bases). There are 15 residues in the CDR3. V was trimmed by 6 bases and J by 3 bases, leaving 17 bases between them. The V gene's germline CDR1 is MNHNY and CDR2 SVGAGI (reference sequence). The CDR3 region is CASSKNTGIYTEAFF. CDR3 bases: TGTGCCAGCAGCAAAAATACAGGGATTTACACTGAAGCTTTCTTT.

This clone showed up just once. This chain links TRBV5-1 with TRBJ2-7; 11 positions agree with TRBD2. This CDR3 spans 14 amino acids. V trimming: 2 bases; J trimming: 3 bases; junction bases outside the gene matches: 1. Germline lookup yields CDR1 SGHRS and CDR2 YFSETQ. The CDR3 DNA reads as TGCGCCAGCAGCTTTACTAGCGGGGGCTACGAGCAGTACTTC. As protein: CASSFTSGGYEQYF.

The sample holds one count of this clone. V gene TRBV4-3 combines with J gene TRBJ2-7; D gene ambiguous. This CDR3 comprises 14 residues. V was clipped by 4 bases and J by 0 bases, with 10 bases between them. Germline V gene lookup returns CDR1 LGHNA and CDR2 YSLEER. The CDR3 nucleotides are TGCGCCAGCAGCCTCACCTCCGGCTCCTACGAGCAGTACTTC. It codes for CASSLTSGSYEQYF.

This sequence joins TRBV5-1 and TRBJ1-3; D perhaps matches TRBD1 (6 bases). Trimming pared 4 bases from V and 2 bases from J, leaving 13 bases between. CDR3 length: 15 residues. Germline-derived CDR1 and CDR2 are SGHRS and YFSETQ. CDR3 amino acids: CASSLTGPPGNTIYF. DNA of the CDR3: TGCGCCAGCAGCCTGACAGGCCCCCCTGGAAACACCATATATTTT.

This clone was observed a few times. The rearrangement links TRBV4-1 to TRBJ2-1; no reliable D call. Deletions cut 1 base from V and 14 bases from J, with 12 bases between. The CDR3 runs to 12 residues. Germline V gene sequence: CDR1 MGHRA, CDR2 YSYEKL. The CDR3 DNA sequence: TGCGCCAGCAGCCAAGGCGGAAAGTATAAGTTCTTC. Protein sequence: CASSQGGKYKFF.

V and J are TRBV10-3 and TRBJ2-3; 8 bases match TRBD2. The length of the CDR3 is 18 residues. Germline values: CDR1 ENHRY, CDR2 SYGVKD. The trim removed 5 bases at V and 4 bases at J, leaving 17 bases unmatched. The DNA of the CDR3 is TGTGCCATCAGTCGACCAGCGGGGGCCCCGGTTTTTCCAGATACGCAGTATTTT. Translation gives CAISRPAGAPVFPDTQYF.